Sequencing of this T cell receptor (beta chain) was carried out in a study of cytomegalovirus exposure and HLA in healthy donors (dated by TCRdb to about 2017). For the wider study: An earlier analysis of 550 to 700 of the donors reported about 250 Gb of sequence data and 117 million unique TCR beta sequences from 150 million to 200 million T cells. About 280 gigabases of sequencing data and 70 million to 100 million unique TCR sequences were included in an early release covering around 650 HLA-typed donors. Among the 398 genotyped donors, approximately 77% belonged to the genetic ancestry cluster associated with self-reported Caucasian donors. The study was designed to test whether signatures of past pathogen exposure could be identified by cataloging public T cell receptors. The T cell repertoires of around 730 subjects were profiled by immunosequencing and related to cytomegalovirus serostatus. Besides the first cohort of some 670 subjects, a separate validation cohort made up of roughly 120 different subjects was used. To predict cytomegalovirus infection status, the study brought together high-throughput TCR immunosequencing, statistical association of individual TCRs with disease status, and machine learning. A later analysis re-analyzed previously published TCR beta repertoires from approximately 670 donors and added high-resolution HLA genotyping to study TCR occurrence patterns. Rather than drawing on any new phenotypic data, the later analysis identified candidate immune exposures from TCR beta sequences and the way those sequences occurred across donors. An earlier analysis of fewer than 750 of the donors used high-throughput TCR beta sequencing to judge whether each TCR beta V gene segment behaved as functional or pseudogenic. Donor age, sex, ethnicity and CMV serostatus were compiled together with the repertoire data. A later genetic analysis took genome-wide SNP genotypes for about 55% of the roughly 670 donors and used that subset as a discovery cohort. Every discovery cohort repertoire had been produced on one sequencing platform. Both class I and class II loci were covered by HLA typing, at four-digit resolution. The number of typed donors differed by locus: roughly 629-630 for A, B, C, DRB1 and DQB1; approximately 530 for DQA1; 606 for DPA1; and around 470 for DPB1. Several DR-DQ haplotypes were treated as single units for association and clustering because of strong linkage in the cohort. On average, around 240,000 unique TCR beta nucleotide sequences were sequenced per donor among fewer than 500 genotyped donors of the cohort, with around 19% of those sequences being non-productive.

About this clone itself: There is no known antigen for this receptor. It has no much larger one-base neighbor in the sample; base qualities were not kept.

Libraries came from the immunoSEQ multiplex PCR assay. The multiplex PCR relied on a mix of 60 forward primers for TCR Vbeta segments and 13 reverse primers for TCR Jbeta segments. Amplification of the CDR3 region of rearranged TCR beta genes was performed with a multiplex PCR assay on genomic DNA. On the Illumina HiSeq System, the amplified TCR beta libraries were sequenced as 87-base-pair reads. As for how the authors treated the data: In a later analysis, 70 million to 95 million unique TCR beta chains were counted across the roughly 610 repertoires, and roughly 9.9 million of these chains were shared by at least two donors. A nearest-neighbor algorithm error-corrected the raw reads and collapsed the reads into unique sequences, merging closely related sequences to remove PCR and sequencing errors. V, D and J gene segments were assigned by aligning CDR3 sequences to IMGT reference sequences. For a sequence to be retained, a match of at least six nucleotides to both a V gene segment and a J gene segment was required. Rearrangements were classified as productive when the CDR3 lacked stop codons and remained in frame with V and J, and all other rearrangements were classified as non-productive. Following IMGT convention, CDR3 was defined as the stretch from the second conserved V-encoded cysteine to the conserved J-encoded phenylalanine. The earlier analysis of about 590 of the donors excluded sequences that lacked an unambiguous match to a single V gene segment. An earlier analysis of about 590 of the donors classified V segments as functional when productive rearrangements were above 56.7% and as segregating when the standard deviation between donors was above 5%. A statistical classification framework was built to diagnose cytomegalovirus status from the catalog of TCR beta chain sequences. In a later analysis, V and J genes were assigned by comparing TCR nucleotide sequences against IMGT/GENE-DB human TR gene sequences. The TCRdist pipeline was used in a later analysis to assign CDR3 sequences and most-parsimonious VDJ recombination scenarios. In a later analysis, each TCR beta chain was defined by its CDR3 amino acid sequence together with its V-gene family, and reads without a unique V-gene family were excluded. To address suspected cross-contamination and a sequencing artifact, a later analysis removed several hundred highly shared, low-generation-probability nucleotide sequences. In a later analysis, a clonal expansion index was calculated for each public chain from normalized within-repertoire ranks of inferred template counts. In a later analysis, generation probabilities were computed using a VDJ recombination model fitted to out-of-frame rearrangements, and the results were checked against IGoR. In a later analysis, TCR-TCR, TCR-HLA and TCR-CMV co-occurrence was scored with hypergeometric tests, and a repertoire-size bias correction was applied to TCR pairs. To estimate false discovery rates, a later analysis permuted the HLA or CMV assignments 20 times. In a later analysis, co-occurring TCRs were grouped with DBSCAN, and TCRdist sequence similarity was added when clustering was performed within HLA-allele-positive subsets. For co-occurrence clustering, repertoires with fewer than 30,000 or more than 120,000 public chains were excluded, along with five repertoires with anomalous nucleotide sharing. In its TCRdb copy, this immuneACCESS table keeps in-frame sequences only and misses some clones. Where compared with another copy, unresolved V genes explain less than half of these, and the others have no known cause. D and trimming were read from the DNA, whereas the V and J calls and clone size are those reported in that table. This sample has about 99,000 clones in its table, and 60% to 80% of those were observed once. Jointly, the top ten make up around 3.6% of the sample.

Overall study outcomes, separate from this receptor: When HLA alleles, especially DR and DQ, strongly co-occurred, attributing TCR associations to individual alleles was difficult. The study listed 170 or so TCR beta chains as associated with cytomegalovirus. In a later genetic analysis, a missense DCLRE1C variant was associated with V-gene and J-gene trimming of TCR beta chains, and the association was replicated in an independent cohort. According to a later analysis, parvovirus B19, influenza, CMV and Epstein-Barr virus appeared linked to several top co-occurrence clusters. In a later genetic analysis, fewer N-insertions in productive TCRs were reported among donors in an Asian-associated ancestry cluster than the roughly 700-donor mean. It was suggested by the authors that the approach could potentially be generalized to other disease states and immunological phenotypes. Because the 87-base-pair reads could not distinguish some IMGT-functional V segments, including TRBV6-2 and TRBV6-3, those segments were excluded. Immune exposure information for the cohort was limited to CMV serostatus. In vitro tests confirmed that a few of the cytomegalovirus-associated TCR beta chains recognize cytomegalovirus antigens. Only TCR beta chains were sequenced in this cohort, and the absence of alpha or paired-chain data limited detectable features. While some public TCRs were present in many individuals, most TCR sequences turned up only very rarely across donors. A further reported finding was that TCR beta sequences accurately predicted the HLA-A and HLA-B alleles for most subjects in the first cohort. The earlier analysis of 450 to 700 of the donors excluded some 16 rarely observed V segments, including chromosome 9 orphons, because counts were too low. Linkage disequilibrium might explain the correlated functional status among segregating V segments, but an unknown experimental factor could not be ruled out. According to a later analysis, TCR association rates differed among HLA loci, with DRB1 alleles showing the most associated TCRs and HLA-C alleles showing the fewest. In a later analysis, over 15,000 TCR beta sequences were associated with specific HLA alleles at a false discovery rate of 0.05. According to a later analysis, most CMV-associated TCR beta chains appeared to be HLA-restricted, and the HLA associations seemed to be driven largely by CMV exposure. An earlier analysis of some 590 of the donors showed that most TCR beta V segments appeared in productive rearrangements either about 87% or about 30% of the time, which broadly matched IMGT annotations. Because some donors lacked HLA typing at each locus, the association tests relied only on the typed subset. Compared with equally common non-associated chains, HLA-associated TCR beta chains in a later analysis were more clonally expanded and had lower generation probabilities. Presence/absence analyses assumed roughly uniform sequencing depth across donors, an assumption that may not hold. The classifier was reported to diagnose cytomegalovirus status with high specificity and sensitivity in both the original and validation cohorts. A group of highly shared sequence variants was considered likely to be a technical artifact of the sequencing pipeline.

The cohort comprised around 690 healthy bone marrow donors. All cohort members were sampled while nominally healthy, although unrecorded immune exposures were likely present. The donor was CMV seronegative and was included in the group of a few hundred seronegative cohort members. A peripheral blood sample was collected from each donor, and TCR beta sequencing was performed on peripheral blood mononuclear cells. Genomic DNA was extracted from the blood cell samples with the Qiagen DNeasy Blood Extraction Kit. Counted from cysteine to phenylalanine, this CDR3 has 13 amino acids. Of all the DNA, just the CDR3 is kept, 39 bases in frame from base 1. V lost 4 bases and J lost 7 bases, and the count of bases not matched to a germline gene is 4. Reading the germline V gene gives CDR1 KGHSH and CDR2 LQKENI.

The specimen was PBMCs. The rearrangement combines TRBV18 with TRBJ1-5; TRBD1 matches 7 bases in the middle. This sequence was found in a man aged 35-49 years in good health and CMV-seronegative. The CDR3 region reads CASSQGAGQPQHF. The nucleotides are TGTGCCAGCTCACAGGGGGCCGGGCAGCCCCAGCATTTT.